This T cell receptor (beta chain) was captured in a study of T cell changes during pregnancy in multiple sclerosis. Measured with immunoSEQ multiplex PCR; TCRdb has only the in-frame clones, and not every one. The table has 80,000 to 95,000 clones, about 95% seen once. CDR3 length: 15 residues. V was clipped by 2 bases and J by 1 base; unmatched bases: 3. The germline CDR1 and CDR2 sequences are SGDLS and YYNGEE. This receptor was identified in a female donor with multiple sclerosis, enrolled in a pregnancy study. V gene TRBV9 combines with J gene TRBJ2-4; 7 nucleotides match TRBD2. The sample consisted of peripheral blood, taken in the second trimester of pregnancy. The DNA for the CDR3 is TGTGCCAGCAGCGTTGGGGGGGTGGCCAAAAACATTCAGTACTTC. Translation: CASSVGGVAKNIQYF.